The clone carrying this TCR beta chain was observed a single time. Produced via immunoSEQ multiplex PCR; TCRdb's table is partial and in-frame only. The sample holds approximately 46,000 clones, more than 80% seen once. This entry belongs to a study of blood T cell repertoires in COVID-19. Turning to the study itself: The origin of the acute and convalescent COVID-19 samples was the United States, Italy and Spain.

There are 16 residues in the CDR3. CDR1 and CDR2 from the germline V gene are MNHNY and SVGAGI (reference sequence). V was clipped by 0 bases and J by 5 bases, with 16 bases between them. This clonotype was obtained from a man in his 60s with acute or convalescent COVID-19. The chain carries TRBV6-6 and TRBJ1-1, with D perhaps matching TRBD1 (6 bases). Sequenced material: peripheral blood. The CDR3 nucleotides are TGTGCCAGCAGTTACTCCATTACGGGGGGGCTAACTGAAGCTTTCTTT. It translates to CASSYSITGGLTEAFF.